This TCR beta chain was sequenced during a study of T cells after yellow fever vaccination. Study conclusions and caveats: The CD4 compartment and the CD8 compartment contained a small share of clonotypes in common.

CDR1 is SGHRS, CDR2 YFSETQ, per germline. J lost 0 bases, V lost 4 bases, and 4 bases had no gene match. This CDR3 comprises 15 residues. Many counts were recorded for this clonotype. Its antigen remains unknown. TCR cDNA was made by 5'RACE template switching, adding a universal primer site and UMIs. TCRdb fed the 5' RACE reads into MiXCR, producing one record per CDR3 protein. The sample contains 350,000 to 450,000 distinct CDR3 sequences, around 6.5% of which appear only once. Material: PBMCs, obtained 5 days after the yellow fever booster vaccination. The genes are TRBV5-1 and TRBJ1-3; 7 bases are shared with TRBD1. The receptor comes from a man aged 25 to 40 who received the YFV17D yellow fever vaccine. In nucleotides, the CDR3 is TGCGCCAGCAGCATCGGACAGGACTCTGGAAACACCATATATTTT. Its translation is CASSIGQDSGNTIYF.